This T cell receptor beta chain was found in a study of blood T cell repertoires in COVID-19. As for the study in general: Donors in the United States, Italy and Spain gave samples during acute or convalescent COVID-19. Nucleic acid was either cDNA or gDNA, and it came from T cells, B-cell-depleted T cells, or PBMCs.

Original handling: Reference gene primer amplification yielded estimated nucleated cell counts. Some clones are missing from TCRdb's copy, which holds only in-frame ones; the method was immunoSEQ multiplex PCR. The V and J calls and the clone size are those of that table, but D and trimming were determined from the DNA. In the table there are 90,000 to 120,000 clones, around 87% of which are singletons. Looked up from germline, CDR1 is GTSNPN and CDR2 is SVGIG (reference sequence). With 3 bases clipped from V and 0 bases from J, the junction kept 4 bases outside the gene matches. The CDR3 has 14 residues.

Sample: peripheral blood. V and J are TRBV30 and TRBJ2-7; 8 nucleotides agree with TRBD1. The origin of this receptor is a woman older than 75 with acute or convalescent COVID-19. The CDR3 DNA reads as TGTGCCTGGAGACTGACAGGGGCCTCCTACGAGCAGTACTTC. Its protein product is CAWRLTGASYEQYF.